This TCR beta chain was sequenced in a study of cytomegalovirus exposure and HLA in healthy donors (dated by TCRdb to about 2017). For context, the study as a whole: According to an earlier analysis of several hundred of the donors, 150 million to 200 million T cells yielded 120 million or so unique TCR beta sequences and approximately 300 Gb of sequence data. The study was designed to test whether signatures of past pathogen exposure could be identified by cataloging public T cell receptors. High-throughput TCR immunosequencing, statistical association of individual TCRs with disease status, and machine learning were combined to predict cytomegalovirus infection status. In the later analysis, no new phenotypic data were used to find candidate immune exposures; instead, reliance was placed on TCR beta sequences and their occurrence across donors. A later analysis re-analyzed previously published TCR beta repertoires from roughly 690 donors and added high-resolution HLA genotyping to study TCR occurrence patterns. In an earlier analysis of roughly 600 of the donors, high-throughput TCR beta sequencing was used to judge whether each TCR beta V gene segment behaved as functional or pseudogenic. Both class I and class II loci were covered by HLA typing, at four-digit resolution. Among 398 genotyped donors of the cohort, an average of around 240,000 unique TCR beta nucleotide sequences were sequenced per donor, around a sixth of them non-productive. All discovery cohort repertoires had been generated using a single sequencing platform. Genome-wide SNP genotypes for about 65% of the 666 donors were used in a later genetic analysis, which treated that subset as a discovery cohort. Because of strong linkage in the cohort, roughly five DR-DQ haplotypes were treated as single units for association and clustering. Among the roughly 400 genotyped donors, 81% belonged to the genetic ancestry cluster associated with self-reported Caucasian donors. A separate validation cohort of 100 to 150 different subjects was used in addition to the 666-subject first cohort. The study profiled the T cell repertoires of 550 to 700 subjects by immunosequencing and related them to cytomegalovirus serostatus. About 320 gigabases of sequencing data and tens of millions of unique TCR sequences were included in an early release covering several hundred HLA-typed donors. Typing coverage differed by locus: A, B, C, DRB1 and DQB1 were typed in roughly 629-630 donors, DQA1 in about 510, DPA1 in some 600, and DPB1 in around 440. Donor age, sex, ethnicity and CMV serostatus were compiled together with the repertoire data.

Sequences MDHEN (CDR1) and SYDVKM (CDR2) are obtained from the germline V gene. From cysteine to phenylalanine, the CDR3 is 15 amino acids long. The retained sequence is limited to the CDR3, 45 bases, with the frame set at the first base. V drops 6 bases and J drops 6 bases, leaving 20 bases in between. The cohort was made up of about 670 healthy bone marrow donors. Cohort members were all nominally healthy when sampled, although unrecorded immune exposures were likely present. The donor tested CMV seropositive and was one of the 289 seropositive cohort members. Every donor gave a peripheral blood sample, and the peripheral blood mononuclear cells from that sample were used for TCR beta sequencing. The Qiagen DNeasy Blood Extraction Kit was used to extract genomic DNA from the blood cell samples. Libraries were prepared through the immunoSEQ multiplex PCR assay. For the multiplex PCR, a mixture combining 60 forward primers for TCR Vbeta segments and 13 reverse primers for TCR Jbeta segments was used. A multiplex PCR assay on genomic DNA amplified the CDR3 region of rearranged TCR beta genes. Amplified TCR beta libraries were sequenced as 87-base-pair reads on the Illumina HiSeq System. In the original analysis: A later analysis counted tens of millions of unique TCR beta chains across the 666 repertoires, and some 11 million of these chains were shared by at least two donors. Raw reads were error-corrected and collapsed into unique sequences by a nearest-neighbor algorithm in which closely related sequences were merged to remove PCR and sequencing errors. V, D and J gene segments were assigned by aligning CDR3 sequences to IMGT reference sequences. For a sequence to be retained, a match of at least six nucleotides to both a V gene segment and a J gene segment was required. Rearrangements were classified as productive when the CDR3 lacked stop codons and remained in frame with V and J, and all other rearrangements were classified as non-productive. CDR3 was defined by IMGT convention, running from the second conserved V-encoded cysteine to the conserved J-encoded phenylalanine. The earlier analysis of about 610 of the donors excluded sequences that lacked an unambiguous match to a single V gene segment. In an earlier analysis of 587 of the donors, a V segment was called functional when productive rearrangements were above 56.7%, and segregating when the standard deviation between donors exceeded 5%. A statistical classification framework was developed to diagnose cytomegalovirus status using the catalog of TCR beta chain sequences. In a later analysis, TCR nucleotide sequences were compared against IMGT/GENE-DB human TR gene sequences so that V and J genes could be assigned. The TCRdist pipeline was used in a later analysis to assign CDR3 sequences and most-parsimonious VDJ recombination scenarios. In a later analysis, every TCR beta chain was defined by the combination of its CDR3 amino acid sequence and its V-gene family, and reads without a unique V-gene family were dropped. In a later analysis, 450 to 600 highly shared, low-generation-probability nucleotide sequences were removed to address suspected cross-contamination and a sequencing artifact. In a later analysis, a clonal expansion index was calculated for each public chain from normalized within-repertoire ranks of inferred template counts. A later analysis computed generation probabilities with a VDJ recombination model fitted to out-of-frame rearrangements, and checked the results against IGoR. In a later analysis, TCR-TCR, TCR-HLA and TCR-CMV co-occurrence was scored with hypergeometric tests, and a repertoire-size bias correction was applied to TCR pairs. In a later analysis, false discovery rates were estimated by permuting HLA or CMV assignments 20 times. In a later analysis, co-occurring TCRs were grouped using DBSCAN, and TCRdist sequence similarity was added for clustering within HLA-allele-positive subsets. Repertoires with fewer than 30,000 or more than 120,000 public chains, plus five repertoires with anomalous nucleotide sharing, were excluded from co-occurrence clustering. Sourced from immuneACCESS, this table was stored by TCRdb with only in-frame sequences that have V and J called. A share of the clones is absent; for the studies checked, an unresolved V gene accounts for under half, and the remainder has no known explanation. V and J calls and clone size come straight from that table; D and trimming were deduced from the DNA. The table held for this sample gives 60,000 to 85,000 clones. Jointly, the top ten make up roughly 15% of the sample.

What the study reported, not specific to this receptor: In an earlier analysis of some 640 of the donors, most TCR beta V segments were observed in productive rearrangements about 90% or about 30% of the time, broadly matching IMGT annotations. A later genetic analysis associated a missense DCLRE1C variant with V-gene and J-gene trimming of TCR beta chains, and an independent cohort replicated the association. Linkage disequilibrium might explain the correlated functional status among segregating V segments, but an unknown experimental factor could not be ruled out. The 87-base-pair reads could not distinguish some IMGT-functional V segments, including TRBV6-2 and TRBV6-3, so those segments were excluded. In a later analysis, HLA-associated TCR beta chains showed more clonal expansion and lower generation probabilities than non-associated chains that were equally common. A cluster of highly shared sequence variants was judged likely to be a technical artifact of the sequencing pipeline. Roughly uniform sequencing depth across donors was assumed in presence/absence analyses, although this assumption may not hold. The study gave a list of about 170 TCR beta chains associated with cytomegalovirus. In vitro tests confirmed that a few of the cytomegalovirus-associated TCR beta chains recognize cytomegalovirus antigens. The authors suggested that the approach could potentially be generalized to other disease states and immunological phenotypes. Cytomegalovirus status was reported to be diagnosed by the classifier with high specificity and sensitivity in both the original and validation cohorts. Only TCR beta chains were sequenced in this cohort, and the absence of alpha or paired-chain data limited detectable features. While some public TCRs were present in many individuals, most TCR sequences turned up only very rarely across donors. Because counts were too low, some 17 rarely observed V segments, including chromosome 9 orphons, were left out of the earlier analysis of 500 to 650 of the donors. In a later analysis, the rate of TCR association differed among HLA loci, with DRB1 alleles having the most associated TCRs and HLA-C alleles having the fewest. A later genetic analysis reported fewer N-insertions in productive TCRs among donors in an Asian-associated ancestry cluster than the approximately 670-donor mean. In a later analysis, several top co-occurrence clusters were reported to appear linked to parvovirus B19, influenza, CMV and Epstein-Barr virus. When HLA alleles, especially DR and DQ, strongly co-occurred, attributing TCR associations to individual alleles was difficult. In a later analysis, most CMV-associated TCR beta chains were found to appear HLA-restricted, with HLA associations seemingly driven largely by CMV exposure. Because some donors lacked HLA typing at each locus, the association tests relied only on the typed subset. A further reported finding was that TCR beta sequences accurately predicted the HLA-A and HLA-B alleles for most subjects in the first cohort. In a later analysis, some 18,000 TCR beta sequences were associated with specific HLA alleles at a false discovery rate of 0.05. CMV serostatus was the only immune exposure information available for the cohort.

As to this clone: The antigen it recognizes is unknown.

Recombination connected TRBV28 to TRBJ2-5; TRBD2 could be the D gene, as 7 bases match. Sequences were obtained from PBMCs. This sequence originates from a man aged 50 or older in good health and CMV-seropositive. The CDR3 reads CASRTGLGGPKTQYF. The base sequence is TGTGCCAGCAGGACGGGACTCGGGGGGCCAAAGACCCAGTACTTC.